There are a few counts of the clone carrying this TCR beta chain. Followed over time, Seattle patients had been enrolled while infection was active. This sample is part of a study of blood T cell repertoires in COVID-19. The CDR3 is 14 residues long. V dropped 2 bases and J dropped 4 bases, with 9 bases sitting between them. CDR1 and CDR2 from the germline V gene are SEHNR and FQNEAQ (reference sequence). Per the original data handling: Estimated nucleated cell counts came from reference gene primer amplification. Data came from immunoSEQ multiplex PCR; TCRdb stores just in-frame clones and leaves some out. That table gives V, J and clone size, and the DNA gave D and trimming. The table includes some 390,000 clones, around 87% detected once.

The sequence derives from a woman in her fifties or sixties with COVID-19, enrolled during active disease. V gene TRBV7-9 combines with J gene TRBJ2-1; TRBD2 might be the D (6 bases). Source material: peripheral blood. The CDR3 spells CASSLSGTYNEQFF. CDR3 nucleotide sequence: TGTGCCAGCAGCTTATCTGGGACTTACAATGAGCAGTTCTTC. The full variable domain, completed using reference TRBV7-9 and TRBJ2-1, is DTGVSQNPRHKITKRGQNVTFRCDPISEHNRLYWYRQTLGQGPEFLTYFQNEAQLEKSRLLSDRFSAERPKGSFSTLEIQRTEQGDSAMYLCASSLSGTYNEQFFGPGTRLTVL.